Below are 23 T cell receptor beta chains sequenced from a single sample in a study of T cells after yellow fever vaccination. TCRdb reprocessed the 5' RACE reads with MiXCR, giving one entry per CDR3 protein. The repertoire holds some 600,000 distinct CDR3 sequences, with about a sixth as singletons. Sequencing used PBMCs, obtained roughly 5 days after the first yellow fever vaccination. These receptors came from a man aged 18 to 30 who received the YFV17D yellow fever vaccine.

This rearrangement joins TRBV10-3 to TRBJ2-1, with TRBD2 as a possible D gene (6 bases). CDR3 length: 15 amino acids. With 5 bases removed from V and 4 bases from J, the gap between germline ends came to 15 bases. Per germline, CDR1 ENHRY and CDR2 SYGVKD. CDR3 residues: CAISLATPSYNEQFF. CDR3 nucleotide sequence: TGTGCCATCAGTCTAGCGACCCCCTCATACAATGAGCAGTTCTTC.

The rearrangement uses TRBV5-6 and TRBJ2-7; 7 bases match TRBD1. The CDR3 has 15 amino acids. Germline V gene data show CDR1 as SGHDT and CDR2 as YYEEEE. V trimming: 0 bases; J trimming: 1 base; junction bases outside the gene matches: 4. In nucleotides, the CDR3 is TGTGCCAGCAGCTTGGGACAGGGTAAATCCTACGAGCAGTACGTC. Its translation: CASSLGQGKSYEQYV.

The V call is TRBV4-2, the J call TRBJ2-7; the match to TRBD2 covers 10 bases. CDR3 length equals 15 residues. Trimming removed 3 bases from V and 6 bases from J; junction bases left unmatched: 8. Germline lookup yields CDR1 LGHNA and CDR2 YNFKEQ. The DNA of the CDR3 is TGTGCCAGCAGCCAGCCGTGGCCTAGCGGGGGCGAGCAGTACTTC. Translation gives CASSQPWPSGGEQYF.

This clonotype was counted only a few times. The chain employs TRBV29-1 and TRBJ2-7; TRBD1 agrees at 12 bases. Germline V lookup: CDR1 SQVTM, CDR2 ANQGSEA. V lost 3 bases, J lost 6 bases, and 6 bases stayed unmatched. This CDR3 contains 14 residues. In DNA, the CDR3 is TGCAGCGTTGAGGGACAGGGGGCAGGCCGCGAGCAGTACTTC. Residues: CSVEGQGAGREQYF.

This clonotype has only a few counts. The rearrangement uses TRBV7-2 and TRBJ1-6; no reliable D call. Trimming shortened V by 5 bases and J by 8 bases, and 10 bases separated the two germline ends. CDR1 and CDR2 from the germline V gene are SGHTA and FQGNSA. The CDR3 is 13 residues long. The CDR3 DNA reads as TGTGCCAGCAGCCTAGTCGCAGATTCACCCCTCCACTTT. As protein: CASSLVADSPLHF.

The rearrangement joins TRBV15 to TRBJ2-7, with 7 bases identical to TRBD1. The CDR3 totals 14 residues. CDR1 is LNHNV, CDR2 YYDKDF, per germline (reference sequence). V dropped 1 base and J dropped 5; count of bases not matched to a gene: 5. The CDR3 region is CATSRGQGNDEQYF. CDR3 nucleotide sequence: TGTGCCACCAGCAGAGGACAGGGTAACGACGAGCAGTACTTC.

V usage is TRBV4-1 and J usage is TRBJ2-1; D is possibly TRBD1 (5 bases). Germline V lookup: CDR1 MGHRA, CDR2 YSYEKL. With 2 bases removed from V and 8 bases from J, the gap between germline ends came to 10 bases. This CDR3 region has 13 residues. CDR3 sequence (DNA): TGCGCCAGCAGCCAATACACAGGAGATGAGCAGTTCTTC. Encoded protein: CASSQYTGDEQFF.

Only a few counts were recorded for this clonotype. The chain recombines TRBV5-1 with TRBJ2-3; 9 bases match TRBD2. CDR1 SGHRS and CDR2 YFSETQ come from the germline V gene. The J segment lost 1 base and the V segment lost 2 bases, leaving 8 bases of the junction unmatched. The CDR3 covers 17 residues. The CDR3 nucleotides read TGCGCCAGCAGCTTTCAAGGACTAGCGAGCGGCACAGATACGCAGTATTTT. Its protein product is CASSFQGLASGTDTQYF.

V usage is TRBV20-1 and J usage is TRBJ2-3, with TRBD2 matching 12 bases. The CDR3 sequence is 15 residues long. Germline V gene data show CDR1 as DFQATT and CDR2 as SNEGSKA (reference sequence). V was clipped by 4 bases and J by 4 bases; unmatched bases: 6. CDR3: CSATRTSGVPDTQYF. The CDR3 DNA follows: TGCAGTGCTACTCGGACTAGCGGGGTCCCAGATACGCAGTATTTT.

The chain carries TRBV25-1 and TRBJ2-1; 10 positions match TRBD2. The CDR3 runs to 16 residues. The junction had 8 bases not matched to a gene; V was cut back by 1 base and J by 8 bases. In germline, CDR1 is MGHDK, CDR2 SYGVNS. The CDR3 DNA sequence: TGTGCCAGCAGTGAATTCGGCGGGACTAGCGTCTATGAGCAGTTCTTC. Protein sequence: CASSEFGGTSVYEQFF.

The V call is TRBV4-1, the J call TRBJ2-1; possibly TRBD1 for D (6 bases). In germline, CDR1 is MGHRA, CDR2 YSYEKL. The germline V and J ends were trimmed by 5 bases and 4 bases, with 15 bases remaining between them. The CDR3 totals 15 residues. CDR3 nucleotide sequence: TGCGCCAGCAGCTCTACCAGGACAGATTACAATGAGCAGTTCTTC. It encodes CASSSTRTDYNEQFF.

This clonotype occurred a few times. V and J are TRBV7-2 and TRBJ2-7; no definite D call. Looked up from germline, CDR1 is SGHTA and CDR2 is FQGNSA. Trimming stripped 2 bases from V and 2 bases from J, with 13 bases between. This CDR3 contains 15 residues. CDR3 DNA: TGTGCCAGCAGCTTAAGCCAGGCCTATCCCTACGAGCAGTACTTC. Amino acid sequence: CASSLSQAYPYEQYF.

This clonotype showed up many times. The chain uses TRBV7-3 and TRBJ1-1; D not resolved. The CDR3 extends over 14 amino acids. From germline, CDR1 is SGHTA and CDR2 FQGTGA. V lost 2 bases, J lost 4 bases, and 11 bases lay in between. The CDR3 coding sequence is TGTGCCAGCAGCTTATACCCTGGGATCACTGAAGCTTTCTTT. Translation: CASSLYPGITEAFF.

In this sample, this clonotype turned up many times. The chain links TRBV10-3 to TRBJ1-4; D possibly corresponds to TRBD1 (5 bases). Germline V CDR1 and CDR2: ENHRY, SYGVKD. Trimming shortened V by 2 bases and J by 7 bases, and 11 bases separated the two germline ends. This CDR3 region has 14 residues. The CDR3 DNA is TGTGCCATCAGTGAGGTCCAGGGCGGTGAAAAACTGTTTTTT. Translated: CAISEVQGGEKLFF.

This clonotype has just a few counts. The chain has TRBV7-9 and TRBJ2-1; D unresolved. From germline, CDR1 is SEHNR and CDR2 FQNEAQ (reference sequence). V gave up 4 bases and J gave up 2 bases, with 9 bases separating them. The CDR3 totals 14 residues. CDR3 sequence reads: CASSSPQTYNEQFF. DNA for the CDR3: TGTGCCAGCAGCTCCCCTCAGACCTACAATGAGCAGTTCTTC.

The V gene is TRBV20-1, the J gene TRBJ2-1; 8 nucleotides match TRBD2. The V gene end was trimmed by 3 bases and the J gene end by 13 bases; junction bases not matched to a gene: 14. Per the germline V gene, CDR1 is DFQATT and CDR2 is SNEGSKA (reference sequence). CDR3 length: 14 residues. CDR3: CSARGREARYYQFF. CDR3 sequence (DNA): TGCAGTGCTAGGGGGCGGGAGGCACGTTATTATCAGTTCTTC.

This clonotype was seen more than once but under ten times. This sequence joins TRBV7-6 and TRBJ2-3; TRBD2 matches 16 bases. There are 18 residues in the CDR3. With V trimmed by 5 bases and J by 4 bases, 9 bases remained unmatched. From germline, CDR1 is SGHVS and CDR2 FNYEAQ. DNA of the CDR3: TGTGCCAGCAGCGTGAGTGGGACTAGCGGGGGGGTCCCAGATACGCAGTATTTT. It encodes CASSVSGTSGGVPDTQYF.

The rearrangement uses TRBV12-5 and TRBJ2-3; 7 nucleotides line up with TRBD2. J was trimmed by 6 bases and V by 0 bases; bases with no gene match: 12. Germline V gene sequence: CDR1 LGHNT, CDR2 FRNRAP. The CDR3 covers 17 residues. CDR3 nucleotides: TGTGCTAGTGGTTTGGTACTTCGGAGGGAGGGAGGGGATACGCAGTATTTT. As protein: CASGLVLRREGGDTQYF.

Many counts were recorded for this clonotype. The rearrangement uses TRBV7-2 and TRBJ1-1, with D maybe TRBD1 (5 bases). Germline CDR1 is SGHTA and CDR2 is FQGNSA. V lost 1 base and J 5 bases, leaving 5 bases between the germline ends. The CDR3 has 12 amino acids. In nucleotides, the CDR3 is TGTGCCAGCAGCTTAGACAGGACTGAAGCTTTCTTT. It codes for CASSLDRTEAFF.

This clonotype was seen ten or more times. This chain connects TRBV5-1 to TRBJ2-3; D gene ambiguous. Germline CDR1 and CDR2: SGHRS and YFSETQ. V was pared by 4 bases and J by 2 bases, with 14 bases between. The CDR3 runs 15 residues. The DNA for the CDR3 is TGCGCCAGCAGCGTGGACCTGCCCTCCACAGATACGCAGTATTTT. Amino acids: CASSVDLPSTDTQYF.

This clonotype occurred a few times. V is TRBV4-3 and J is TRBJ2-7; 8 bases align to TRBD1. Germline trimming cut 0 bases from V and 2 bases from J; bases unmatched to any gene: 9. CDR1 and CDR2 from the germline V gene are LGHNA and YSLEER. CDR3 size: 17 residues. CDR3 sequence: CASSQDSGTGVTYEQYF. Written as DNA, the CDR3 is TGCGCCAGCAGCCAAGATTCGGGGACAGGTGTTACCTACGAGCAGTACTTC.

V usage is TRBV18 and J usage is TRBJ2-3; D not resolved. This CDR3 is 16 amino acids long. Trimming took 5 bases from V and 1 from J, leaving 16 bases between them. Germline loops: CDR1 KGHSH, CDR2 LQKENI. The CDR3: CASSRPWGRGTDTQYF. CDR3 DNA: TGTGCCAGCTCAAGGCCCTGGGGTAGGGGCACAGATACGCAGTATTTT.

The table lists this clonotype with a few counts. This sequence joins TRBV5-5 and TRBJ2-3; D gene ambiguous. This CDR3 is 11 amino acids long. V gave up 6 bases and J gave up 4 bases, with 6 bases separating them. Germline V CDR1 and CDR2: SGHKS, YYEKEE (reference sequence). CDR3 region: CASKEADTQYF. The CDR3 DNA reads as TGTGCCAGCAAGGAAGCAGATACGCAGTATTTT. Drawing the rest from reference TRBV5-5 and TRBJ2-3, the complete variable domain is DAGVTQSPTHLIKTRGQQVTLRCSPISGHKSVSWYQQVLGQGPQFIFQYYEKEERGRGNFPDRFSARQFPNYSSELNVNALLLGDSALYLCASKEADTQYFGPGTRLTVL.